A single TCR beta chain is shown here with its context. Its target antigen remains unknown. Nothing much larger sits one base from this clone, and base qualities are not available. The immunoSEQ Assay was the method used to sequence TCRbeta CDR3 regions. After extraction, genomic DNA underwent amplification by bias-controlled multiplex PCR, followed by high-throughput sequencing. The authors processed their data as follows. Collapsing and filtering of sequences were performed to quantify the absolute abundance of each unique TCRbeta CDR3 region. Usable DNA was measured by amplifying reference genes present in all nucleated cells, and TCRbeta template counts were normalized to that usable DNA to estimate T cell fraction. Repertoire TCRs were annotated as SARS-CoV-2-specific by exact matching of V gene, CDR3 amino acid sequence and J gene to a known reactive TCR set. The reference SARS-CoV-2 TCR set came from MIRA and was filtered for enrichment in COVID-19-positive ImmuneCODE repertoires, removing public or cross-reactive TCRs. Using the MIRA antigens, annotated TCRs were further analysed by specific ORF or by position within an ORF. Breadth was defined as annotated unique rearrangements over total unique productive rearrangements; depth was the summed frequency of those rearrangements. Group comparisons of TCR breadth used two-sided Wilcoxon rank-sum tests. The table comes from immuneACCESS by way of TCRdb, which keeps in-frame sequences with V and J called. Part of the clones is missing from these tables; in studies checked, under half for an unresolved V gene and the rest for unknown reasons. That table furnishes V, J and clone size, whereas the DNA furnished D and trimming. The sample has around 270,000 clones on record, around 88% of them singletons. The biggest ten clones account for roughly 3% of the sample.

Including cysteine and phenylalanine, the CDR3 has 13 amino acids. Only CDR3 DNA remains: 39 bases, in frame from the first base. Via the germline V gene, CDR1 is SGDLS and CDR2 YYNGEE. V sheds 0 bases and J sheds 8 bases, leaving 11 bases between their ends. The sample is drawn from a study of Ad26.COV2.S vaccination and SARS-CoV-2 variants (dated by TCRdb to the early 2020s). Regarding the complete study: Vaccine-arm donors came from COV1001, a multicentre, randomized, double-blind, placebo-controlled phase I-IIa trial of Ad26.COV2.S in healthy adults. The specificity and breadth of SARS-CoV-2-reactive T cell receptors after Ad26.COV2.S vaccination were assessed by TCRbeta repertoire sequencing. A total of 32 samples were included in the TCR-sequenced set, comprising around 19 Ad26.COV2.S vaccine recipients, 5 placebo recipients and 8 SARS-CoV-2 convalescent individuals. Investigators did not know the trial group allocation while performing experiments and assessing outcomes. Ad26.COV2.S was administered intramuscularly at a dose of 5x10^10 or 1x10^11 viral particles, either as one shot or as two shots given 56 days apart. Trial participants were randomized into five groups of five: low-dose or high-dose Ad26.COV2.S given once or twice, or placebo on both occasions. The study at large found these results: The authors noted that total T cell responses may have been underestimated by the TCR breadth and depth analyses. Comparing responses between vaccine doses or regimens was not something the study was powered to do. Higher spike-specific TCR breadth was observed in Ad26.COV2.S recipients than in placebo recipients (P = 0.0014). Non-spike TCR breadth was comparable between vaccine and placebo recipients, consistent with the vaccine containing only spike. After vaccination, substantial breadth of spike-specific CD8+ and CD4+ T cell responses was reported.

What this sample's treatment or condition label stands for: over 15 received Ad26.COV2.S at low or high dose, single or two shots; roughly 5 received placebo; per-sample allocation not given. Repertoires of vaccine and placebo recipients were sequenced from samples collected on day 63 after the first injection. In Cohort 1b, 25 to 30 adults aged 18-55 years were enrolled at a single site in Boston, USA, between 29 July and 7 August 2020. As a vaccine, Ad26.COV2.S was a replication-incompetent adenovirus type 26 vector that expressed a prefusion-stabilized SARS-CoV-2 spike protein derived from the original Wuhan strain.

The receptor comes from a person between 18 and 65 years old who received the Ad26.COV2.S COVID-19 vaccine or a placebo. The V and J genes are TRBV9 and TRBJ1-2; the D gene is perhaps TRBD1, from 5 matching bases. The specimen was peripheral blood, collected in a trial of Ad26.COV2.S vaccine versus placebo. The nucleotide sequence is TGTGCCAGCAGCGTAGGACAGTCGCACGGCTACACCTTC. It is translated as CASSVGQSHGYTF.